This T cell receptor (beta chain) derives from a study of sequential checkpoint blockade in melanoma. The wider study: Patients were randomized 1:1 to nivolumab-then-ipilimumab or ipilimumab-then-nivolumab first-line. After both sequences, patients received maintenance nivolumab.

The treatment denotes: randomized to nivolumab then ipilimumab (arm A) or the reverse (arm B). Patients had received no earlier DNA-damaging chemotherapy. PBMC sorting kept live CD3+CD8+ cells without CD19 or CD56. Sequencing used immunoSEQ multiplex PCR; TCRdb keeps in-frame clones, though not all of them. The table includes some 18,000 clones, around 77% detected once. The sequence derives from a human donor with melanoma. Sequencing used CD8+ T cells sorted from blood (inferred from file names), obtained from a patient given nivolumab and ipilimumab in sequence.

The DNA of the CDR3 is TGTGCCAGCAGCTTGACAGGGGGCGCCTACGAGCAGTACTTC. This translates into CASSLTGGAYEQYF. This chain joins TRBV5-8 and TRBJ2-7, with 9 bases identical to TRBD1. Trimming took 1 base from V and 2 from J; bases not matched to a gene: 1. There are 14 residues in the CDR3. Germline values: CDR1 SGHTS, CDR2 YDEGEE.